This entry features one TCR beta chain sequence. Authors' analysis steps: It was from reference gene primer amplification that nucleated cell counts were estimated. The table came from immunoSEQ multiplex PCR; TCRdb's copy has only in-frame clones and leaves some out. V and J calls and clone size are as listed in that table; D and trimming were resolved from the DNA. The sample yields hundreds of thousands of clones, 70% to 90% seen once. The source of the sample is a study of blood T cell repertoires in COVID-19. Turning to the study itself: COVID-19 samples collected from the United States, Italy and Spain covered acute and convalescent phases. From T cells, B-cell-depleted T cells, or PBMCs came the material, which was cDNA or gDNA.

Membership in each cohort depended on participant-reported clinical history. Material for sequencing was PBMCs or T cells enriched from blood (not recorded which). This clonotype originated in a middle-aged woman who had recovered from COVID-19.

CDR3 protein: CASSLWGRGLLKPGELFF. In DNA form, the CDR3 reads TGTGCCAGCAGCTTATGGGGGCGGGGACTACTCAAACCCGGGGAGCTGTTTTTT. The rearrangement uses TRBV7-9 and TRBJ2-2, with D perhaps matching TRBD2 (7 bases). The V gene's germline CDR1 is SEHNR and CDR2 FQNEAQ (reference sequence). This CDR3 region has 18 residues. Trimming stripped 2 bases from V and 6 bases from J, with 22 bases between.